The clone carrying this T cell receptor beta chain was detected ten times or more. This sample is drawn from a study of response to subunit inactivated influenza vaccine. This CDR3 has 13 residues. Trimming removed 5 bases from V and 8 bases from J; junction bases left unmatched: 5. The V gene's germline CDR1 is SGHKS and CDR2 YYEKEE (reference sequence). TCRdb re-called the RT-PCR reads through MiXCR, storing one row per CDR3 protein. The table records about 530,000 distinct CDR3 sequences, 10% to 15% of them present only once. The gene calls are TRBV5-5 and TRBJ2-1; 9 nucleotides match TRBD1. The sequencing used PBMCs from blood, collected about 40 days after vaccination. This receptor was obtained from a man over 45 who received an inactivated influenza vaccine. This CDR3 reads CASRIQGADEQFF. CDR3 bases: TGTGCCAGCAGGATACAGGGGGCGGATGAGCAGTTCTTC.